This T cell receptor (beta chain) emerged from a study of vaccination effects on CD4 cells after COVID-19. Study-level findings and limits: After vaccination, at late timepoints, clones induced by infection and by vaccine contracted markedly. Small numbers of convalescent patients limited the study. It also lacked early post-infection timepoints.

In its sample, this clone was seen once. Antigen: not known. CD4+ T cells specific for antigen were expanded with viral peptide pools by the ViraFEST assay before sequencing. On day 10 of culture, CD4+ T cells were separated out. The person acquired a PCR-confirmed SARS-CoV-2 infection between March and December 2020. Replacing half the medium with IL-2 medium was done on days 3 and 7. Profiling relied on immunoSEQ multiplex PCR, and the TCRdb table lists in-frame clones only, not all of them. The sample has approximately 70,000 clones, 73% seen once. Sample: CD4+ T cells from PBMCs cultured with HIV peptides, taken before COVID-19 vaccination. Subset described: HIV-1 Nef peptide pool negative control/reference culture. The TCR originated in a human donor who had a prior SARS-CoV-2 infection.

CDR3 sequence reads: CASSLWTANTGELFF. Written as DNA, the CDR3 is TGTGCCAGCAGTCTATGGACAGCAAACACCGGGGAGCTGTTTTTT. The chain links TRBV27 to TRBJ2-2; possibly TRBD1 for D (6 bases). CDR3 length: 15 amino acids. The V gene lost 5 bases and the J gene lost 2 bases, with 12 bases spanning the gap. Germline lookup yields CDR1 MNHEY and CDR2 SMNVEV (reference sequence).